The rows below give T cell receptor beta chains drawn from one sample of a study of HIV-infected patients and healthy controls. TCRdb recomputed calls from the 5' RACE reads with MiXCR, one row per CDR3 protein. There are 10,000 to 12,000 distinct CDR3 sequences in the sample; roughly 8% occur only once, and 5.8% lies in the top ten. The specimen sequenced was blood. Every receptor here comes from an adult in good health. Both conserved end residues are part of each CDR3. D genes are given only for firm matches. Expanded clones are given a class, and other clones once, few, many or no size at all.

j_gene: TRBJ2-7
d_gene: TRBD1
abundance: many
v_gene: TRBV11-2
CDR3nt: TGTGCCAGCAGCTTAGATCGAGGGACAGGAGAGCAGTACTTC
CDR3aa: CASSLDRGTGEQYF

j_gene: TRBJ2-1
d_gene: .
abundance: medium-sized
v_gene: TRBV28
CDR3nt: TGTGCCAGCAGGGCCGGGGGACTGGATGAGCAGTTCTTC
CDR3aa: CASRAGGLDEQFF

j_gene: TRBJ2-5
d_gene: .
abundance: medium-sized
v_gene: TRBV7-6
CDR3nt: TGTGCCAGCAGCTTAGTTCAGAACAAGAGGTTAAGGGAAGAGACCCAGTACTTC
CDR3aa: CASSLVQNKRLREETQYF

j_gene: TRBJ1-4
d_gene: TRBD1
abundance: medium-sized
v_gene: TRBV4-2
CDR3nt: TGTGCCAGCAGCCAAGATCCGGGCAGGGGGACGGAAAAACTGTTTTTT
CDR3aa: CASSQDPGRGTEKLFF

j_gene: TRBJ2-3
d_gene: .
abundance: many
v_gene: TRBV28
CDR3nt: TGTGCCAGCAGTGAGGGCCTTGGGGCAGATACGCAGTATTTT
CDR3aa: CASSEGLGADTQYF

j_gene: TRBJ2-3
d_gene: TRBD2
abundance: medium-sized
v_gene: TRBV10-3
CDR3nt: TGTGCCATCAGGCTAGCGGGGCTTCGGGATACGCAGTATTTT
CDR3aa: CAIRLAGLRDTQYF

j_gene: TRBJ2-5
d_gene: TRBD1
abundance: .
v_gene: TRBV7-2
CDR3nt: TGTGCCAGCAGCTTGGACAGGTGGGAGACCCAGTACTTC
CDR3aa: CASSLDRWETQYF

j_gene: TRBJ1-6
d_gene: TRBD1
abundance: many
v_gene: TRBV13
CDR3nt: TGTGCCAGCAGCTTAGGCGGGGACAGGGATAATTCACCCCTCCACTTT
CDR3aa: CASSLGGDRDNSPLHF

j_gene: TRBJ2-3
d_gene: .
abundance: medium-sized
v_gene: TRBV6-5
CDR3nt: TGTGCCAGCAGTTACTCGAGTCAGGGAGCCCTGGGGGCCACAGATACGCAGTATTTT
CDR3aa: CASSYSSQGALGATDTQYF

j_gene: TRBJ2-5
d_gene: TRBD1
abundance: many
v_gene: TRBV5-1
CDR3nt: TGCGCCAGCAGCTTGGTCAACAGGGGGGAGACCCAGTACTTC
CDR3aa: CASSLVNRGETQYF

j_gene: TRBJ2-3
d_gene: .
abundance: medium-sized
v_gene: TRBV7-2
CDR3nt: TGTGCCAGCAGCTTATCGCGCGGAGGGGATACGCAGTATTTT
CDR3aa: CASSLSRGGDTQYF

j_gene: TRBJ1-4
d_gene: TRBD1
abundance: medium-sized
v_gene: TRBV20-1
CDR3nt: TGCAGTGCTAGAGATCTAGGACAGGGACACGAAAAACTGTTTTTT
CDR3aa: CSARDLGQGHEKLFF

j_gene: TRBJ2-1
d_gene: TRBD2
abundance: medium-sized
v_gene: TRBV20-1
CDR3nt: TGCAGTGCTCTCGGGGGGGCCCCCTACAATGAGCAGTTCTTC
CDR3aa: CSALGGAPYNEQFF

j_gene: TRBJ2-5
d_gene: .
abundance: medium-sized
v_gene: TRBV12-3/TRBV12-4
CDR3nt: TGTGCCAGCAGTCCTCTAGGGGGCAGGGGGGGCCAAGAGACCCAGTACTTC
CDR3aa: CASSPLGGRGGQETQYF

j_gene: TRBJ2-7
d_gene: .
abundance: .
v_gene: TRBV7-2
CDR3nt: TGTGCCAGCAGCCCCAGTATTGGCGAGCAGTACTTC
CDR3aa: CASSPSIGEQYF

j_gene: TRBJ2-5
d_gene: .
abundance: medium-sized
v_gene: TRBV7-9
CDR3nt: TGTGCCAGCAGCCCTACCCGTGGCGAAGTATTCCAAGAGACCCAGTACTTC
CDR3aa: CASSPTRGEVFQETQYF

j_gene: TRBJ1-5
d_gene: TRBD1
abundance: many
v_gene: TRBV12-3/TRBV12-4
CDR3nt: TGTGCCAGCAGTGGGGACAGGAGCAATCAGCCCCAGCATTTT
CDR3aa: CASSGDRSNQPQHF

j_gene: TRBJ2-3
d_gene: TRBD2
abundance: .
v_gene: TRBV20-1
CDR3nt: TGCAGTGCTAGAGATCCCGGAGCGGGGGCCGCCACAAATACGCAGTATTTT
CDR3aa: CSARDPGAGAATNTQYF

j_gene: TRBJ2-1
d_gene: .
abundance: medium-sized
v_gene: TRBV6-2/TRBV6-3
CDR3nt: TGTGCCAGCTCCACTTCGGCAGGGACCTACAATGAGCAGTTCTTC
CDR3aa: CASSTSAGTYNEQFF

j_gene: TRBJ2-3
d_gene: .
abundance: medium-sized
v_gene: TRBV7-6
CDR3nt: TGTGCCAGCAGCGAGAGTTTTAGCACAGATACGCAGTATTTT
CDR3aa: CASSESFSTDTQYF

j_gene: TRBJ2-1
d_gene: .
abundance: medium-sized
v_gene: TRBV20-1
CDR3nt: TGCAGTGCCGATCCTCCGACAGCGTTCGAGCAGTTCTTC
CDR3aa: CSADPPTAFEQFF

j_gene: TRBJ2-7
d_gene: TRBD1
abundance: medium-sized
v_gene: TRBV6-5
CDR3nt: TGTGCCAGCAGAAAAGACAGGGGGCCCTACGAGCAGTACTTC
CDR3aa: CASRKDRGPYEQYF

j_gene: TRBJ2-7
d_gene: .
abundance: many
v_gene: TRBV5-1
CDR3nt: TGCGCCAGCAGCTTGGTTTTCGGGGGTTCCTACGAGCAGTACTTC
CDR3aa: CASSLVFGGSYEQYF

j_gene: TRBJ1-1
d_gene: .
abundance: few
v_gene: TRBV7-2
CDR3nt: TGTGCCAGCAGCTTAGGGGCTTTGAGGACTGAAGCTTTCTTT
CDR3aa: CASSLGALRTEAFF

j_gene: TRBJ2-7
d_gene: TRBD2
abundance: medium-sized
v_gene: TRBV11-1
CDR3nt: TGTGCCAGCAGCCCGACCGGGGGGGCGGACTACGAGCAGTACTTC
CDR3aa: CASSPTGGADYEQYF

j_gene: TRBJ2-1
d_gene: .
abundance: many
v_gene: TRBV7-9
CDR3nt: TGTGCCAGCAGCTTCCCCCCGGGGGGCTACACACACAATGAGCAGTTCTTC
CDR3aa: CASSFPPGGYTHNEQFF

j_gene: TRBJ1-1
d_gene: .
abundance: many
v_gene: TRBV30
CDR3nt: TGTGCCTGGAGTGTAATATCTGTGGGGAATGAAGCTTTCTTT
CDR3aa: CAWSVISVGNEAFF

j_gene: TRBJ2-3
d_gene: .
abundance: medium-sized
v_gene: TRBV7-8
CDR3nt: TGTGCCAGCAGCTTTATAGGGGCCAGCGCGGATACGCAGTATTTT
CDR3aa: CASSFIGASADTQYF

j_gene: TRBJ2-1
d_gene: TRBD2
abundance: many
v_gene: TRBV3-1
CDR3nt: TGTGCCAGCAGCCGGGAGGGCCGTACCTACAATGAGCAGTTCTTC
CDR3aa: CASSREGRTYNEQFF

j_gene: TRBJ2-3
d_gene: TRBD1
abundance: medium-sized
v_gene: TRBV20-1
CDR3nt: TGCAGTGCTGGTGGACAGGAGGGCACAGATACGCAGTATTTT
CDR3aa: CSAGGQEGTDTQYF

j_gene: TRBJ2-1
d_gene: .
abundance: many
v_gene: TRBV27
CDR3nt: TGTGCCAGCAGCGTAGGACTACTCTACAATGAGCAGTTCTTC
CDR3aa: CASSVGLLYNEQFF

j_gene: TRBJ1-1
d_gene: .
abundance: few
v_gene: TRBV7-3
CDR3nt: TGTGCCAGCAGCGGACAGCCGAACACTGAAGCTTTCTTT
CDR3aa: CASSGQPNTEAFF

j_gene: TRBJ1-6
d_gene: .
abundance: many
v_gene: TRBV4-1
CDR3nt: TGCGCCAGCAAGGCCCGGGACTATAATTCACCCCTCCACTTT
CDR3aa: CASKARDYNSPLHF

j_gene: TRBJ2-1
d_gene: .
abundance: medium-sized
v_gene: TRBV11-3
CDR3nt: TGTGCCAGCAGCTCCCCGGGAGTAAATGAGCAGTTCTTC
CDR3aa: CASSSPGVNEQFF

j_gene: TRBJ2-1
d_gene: TRBD2
abundance: .
v_gene: TRBV5-1
CDR3nt: TGCGCCAGCAGCTTGAAAAGCGGGGGATACAATGAGCAGTTCTTC
CDR3aa: CASSLKSGGYNEQFF